The entry below gives a single T cell receptor (beta chain) sequence along with its context. Its specificity is not known. The sample is drawn from a study of T-cell memory formation after mild COVID-19. Study outcomes and limitations: Later expanders leaned CD4+, whereas clones that contracted between day 15 and 85 were balanced CD4/CD8.

Trimming stripped 5 bases from V and 6 bases from J, with 15 bases between. From germline, CDR1 is SGHRS and CDR2 YFSETQ. CDR3 length: 13 residues. It was 5'RACE with constant-segment primers that produced the TCR alpha and TCR beta cDNA libraries, which carried sample barcodes and UMIs. TCRdb passed the 5' RACE reads through MiXCR, listing each CDR3 protein once. The table includes under 450,000 distinct CDR3 sequences, less than 25% detected once. The origin of this receptor is an adult woman who had mild COVID-19 (a few samples of this study predate the infection). Cell type and time point are not known. Material: PBMCs or a T cell subset sorted from them (not recorded which). The V and J genes are TRBV5-1 and TRBJ2-7, with D tentatively TRBD2 (5 bases). The CDR3 loop reads CASSRDALLEQYF. CDR3 bases: TGCGCCAGCAGTCGGGATGCTCTCCTCGAGCAGTACTTC. The whole variable domain, filled in from reference TRBV5-1 and TRBJ2-7, reads KAGVTQTPRYLIKTRGQQVTLSCSPISGHRSVSWYQQTPGQGLQFLFEYFSETQRNKGNFPGRFSGRQFSNSRSEMNVSTLELGDSALYLCASSRDALLEQYFGPGTRLTVT.